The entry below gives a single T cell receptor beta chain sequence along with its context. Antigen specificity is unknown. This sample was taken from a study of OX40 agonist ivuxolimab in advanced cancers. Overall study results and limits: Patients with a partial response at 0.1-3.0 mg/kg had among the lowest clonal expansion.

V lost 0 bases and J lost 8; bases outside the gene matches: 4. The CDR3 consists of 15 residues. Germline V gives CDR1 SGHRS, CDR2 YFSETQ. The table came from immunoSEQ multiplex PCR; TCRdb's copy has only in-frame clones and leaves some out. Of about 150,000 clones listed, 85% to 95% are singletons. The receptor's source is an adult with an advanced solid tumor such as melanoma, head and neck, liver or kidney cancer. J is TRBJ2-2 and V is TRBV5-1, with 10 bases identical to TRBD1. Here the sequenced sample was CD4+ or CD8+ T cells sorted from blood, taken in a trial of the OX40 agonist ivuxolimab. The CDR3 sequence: CASSLEGTGVGELFF. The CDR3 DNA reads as TGCGCCAGCAGCTTGGAAGGGACAGGGGTTGGGGAGCTGTTTTTT.